These 26 T cell receptor beta chains share one sample of origin, sequenced in a study of T cell responses to AZD1222 COVID-19 vaccine. Repertoires were generated with immunoSEQ multiplex PCR, while TCRdb's copy carries only in-frame clones and drops some. Among roughly 150,000 clones listed, 87% were seen once. The material sequenced was peripheral blood, taken 28 days after the second AZD1222 dose. These receptors originate from an adult who received the AZD1222 COVID-19 vaccine.

This clone has just one count. The junction shows a germline mismatch at one end, possibly a read error. The rearrangement links TRBV4-1 to TRBJ2-3; D is perhaps TRBD1 or TRBD2 (5 bases each). Germline V lookup: CDR1 MGHRA, CDR2 YSYEKL. The CDR3 extends over 12 amino acids. The CDR3 DNA reads as TGCGCCAGCAGCCACCTAATGGGGGACCGGCGTTTT. This translates into CASSHLMGDRRF.

The V and J genes are TRBV6-5 and TRBJ2-3; 8 nucleotides line up with TRBD2. Per the germline V gene, CDR1 is MNHEY and CDR2 is SVGAGI. V lost 4 bases to trimming and J lost 2 bases; unmatched junction nucleotides: 2. The CDR3 spans 14 residues. The DNA for the CDR3 is TGTGCCAGCAGTTTAGCGGGGCACACAGATACGCAGTATTTT. Its translation: CASSLAGHTDTQYF.

J is TRBJ2-7 and V is TRBV5-5, with TRBD1 as a possible D gene (6 bases). CDR3 size: 14 residues. The V end was cut by 4 bases, the J end by 0 bases, with 11 bases between. Looked up from germline, CDR1 is SGHKS and CDR2 is YYEKEE (reference sequence). CDR3 sequence: CASSNQGISYEQYF. The CDR3, as DNA: TGTGCCAGCAGCAACCAGGGGATCTCCTACGAGCAGTACTTC. The full variable domain, its missing parts supplied by reference TRBV5-5 and TRBJ2-7, is DAGVTQSPTHLIKTRGQQVTLRCSPISGHKSVSWYQQVLGQGPQFIFQYYEKEERGRGNFPDRFSARQFPNYSSELNVNALLLGDSALYLCASSNQGISYEQYFGPGTRLTVT.

The chain joins TRBV5-1 to TRBJ2-2; D is perhaps TRBD1 (6 bases). CDR3 length: 15 amino acids. The germline V gene encodes CDR1 SGHRS and CDR2 YFSETQ. The V end lost 4 bases, the J end lost 1 base, and 11 bases lay between the germline ends. The CDR3 nucleotides are TGCGCCAGCAGCGAAGGCAGGGGGAACACCGGGGAGCTGTTTTTT. Its translation: CASSEGRGNTGELFF.

This clone was seen only once. CDR3 protein: CASSRQAYNEQFF. In DNA form, the CDR3 reads TGCGCCAGCAGTCGTCAGGCATACAATGAGCAGTTCTTC. V usage is TRBV10-1 and J usage is TRBJ2-1; D unresolved. The length of the CDR3 is 13 residues. The germline V gene encodes CDR1 WNHNN and CDR2 SYGVQD (reference sequence). The V gene lost 5 bases and the J gene lost 4 bases, with 9 bases spanning the gap.

This clone has only one observation. The V call is TRBV5-4, the J call TRBJ1-2; maybe TRBD1 (5 bases). The CDR3 runs to 16 residues. V was trimmed by 4 bases and J by 2 bases, leaving 18 bases between them. CDR1 is SGHNT, CDR2 YYREEE, per germline (reference sequence). The CDR3 sequence: CASSTLGGAKNYGYTF. The CDR3 bases are TGTGCCAGCAGCACTTTGGGAGGGGCGAAGAACTATGGCTACACCTTC.

The rearrangement links TRBV4-2 to TRBJ2-2; 8 bases agree with TRBD1. The ends lost 4 bases at V and 1 base at J; junction bases unmatched: 5. Per germline, CDR1 LGHNA and CDR2 YNFKEQ. The CDR3 runs to 16 residues. The CDR3: CASSRLRGRNTGELFF. For the CDR3, the DNA is TGTGCCAGCAGCCGACTCAGGGGGCGGAACACCGGGGAGCTGTTTTTT.

This rearrangement joins TRBV13 to TRBJ2-6; D perhaps matches TRBD1 (8 bases). CDR3 length: 18 amino acids. The V gene lost 4 bases and the J gene lost 2 bases, with 18 bases spanning the gap. Germline-derived CDR1 and CDR2 are PRHDT and FYEKMQ (reference sequence). CDR3: CASSYMDREGPGANVLTF. CDR3 DNA sequence: TGTGCCAGCAGCTATATGGACAGGGAGGGTCCTGGGGCCAACGTCCTGACTTTC.

The rearrangement joins TRBV2 to TRBJ2-3, with D perhaps matching TRBD1 (6 bases). CDR1 is SNHLY, CDR2 FYNNEI, per germline. V was shortened by 7 bases and J by 3 bases, with 11 bases between the two germline ends. There are 13 residues in the CDR3. CDR3 residues: CASNRDRTDTQYF. DNA of the CDR3: TGTGCCAGCAACAGGGATAGGACAGATACGCAGTATTTT.

The CDR3 coding sequence is TGTGCCAGCAGCTTGGGTCAGCGGGGGGCCACTAGCCAGCAGTACTTC. Amino acid sequence: CASSLGQRGATSQQYF. V is TRBV5-8 and J is TRBJ2-7, with 9 bases fitting TRBD2. Unmatched junction bases numbered 12, after V lost 0 bases and J lost 8 bases. This CDR3 spans 16 amino acids. The germline gives CDR1 SGHTS, CDR2 YDEGEE.

This CDR3 is CASSDSEGGGTEAFF. The CDR3 coding sequence is TGTGCCAGCAGTGACTCGGAGGGGGGGGGCACTGAAGCTTTCTTT. V gene TRBV6-4 combines with J gene TRBJ1-1, with D perhaps TRBD1 (6 bases). The germline V gene has CDR1 MRHNA and CDR2 SNTAGT. The CDR3 sequence is 15 residues long. The germline V and J ends were trimmed by 0 bases and 4 bases, with 12 bases remaining between them.

The chain recombines TRBV6-1 with TRBJ1-3, with D possibly being TRBD1 (5 bases). Germline V gene sequence: CDR1 MNHNS, CDR2 SASEGT. The V gene lost 2 bases and the J gene lost 2 bases, with 10 bases spanning the gap. This CDR3 region has 15 residues. CDR3 in DNA: TGTGCCAGCAGTGAATCCCGGGGCGCTGGAAACACCATATATTTT. It yields the protein CASSESRGAGNTIYF.

V gene TRBV6-6 combines with J gene TRBJ1-3; D unresolved. The CDR3 contains 15 residues. Germline loops: CDR1 MNHNY, CDR2 SVGAGI (reference sequence). Trimming took 5 bases from V and 0 from J, leaving 11 bases between them. CDR3 sequence: CASSQEFSSGNTIYF. The DNA of the CDR3 is TGTGCCAGCAGTCAAGAATTCAGCTCTGGAAACACCATATATTTT.

The chain couples TRBV7-9 to TRBJ1-4, with a weak D call TRBD1 (6 bases). Trimming took off 4 bases at V and 6 bases at J, with 12 bases between the two ends. Germline lookup yields CDR1 SEHNR and CDR2 FQNEAQ (reference sequence). This CDR3 contains 14 residues. DNA for the CDR3: TGTGCCAGCAGCTCCGCAGGGGCATATGAAAAACTGTTTTTT. This codes for CASSSAGAYEKLFF.

The CDR3 loop is CASSYSRTGGEFGYTF. The CDR3 nucleotides are TGTGCCAGCAGTTACTCGAGGACAGGGGGCGAGTTTGGCTACACCTTC. The V gene is TRBV6-2 or TRBV6-3, the J gene TRBJ1-2, with 11 bases fitting TRBD1. The CDR3 extends over 16 amino acids. V trimming: 0 bases; J trimming: 7 bases; junction bases outside the gene matches: 7. CDR1 and CDR2 (germline): MNHEY, SVGEGT.

This chain connects TRBV2 to TRBJ2-7, with TRBD2 identical over 10 bases. Losses at the gene ends were 4 bases for V and 6 bases for J; bases not matched to a gene: 9. Germline values: CDR1 SNHLY, CDR2 FYNNEI. The CDR3 spans 15 residues. This CDR3 is CASSVLSLAGAEQYF. DNA of the CDR3: TGTGCCAGCAGTGTGTTAAGCCTAGCGGGGGCCGAGCAGTACTTC.

This clone has just a few counts. The V gene is TRBV5-6, the J gene TRBJ1-5; 8 nucleotides align to TRBD1. The CDR3 is made up of 16 amino acids. Trimming removed 4 bases from V and 2 bases from J; junction bases left unmatched: 8. CDR1 is SGHDT, CDR2 YYEEEE, per germline. CDR3 loop: CASSRTGTGGNQPQHF. The CDR3 DNA follows: TGTGCCAGCAGCCGGACAGGGACGGGGGGCAATCAGCCCCAGCATTTT.

This chain joins TRBV5-8 and TRBJ2-2, with TRBD2 identical over 7 bases. Looked up from germline, CDR1 is SGHTS and CDR2 is YDEGEE. The CDR3 is 15 residues long. V shed 7 bases, J shed 7 bases, and the junction held 13 bases outside the gene matches. The CDR3 DNA reads TGTGCCAGCTGGGGGACTAACCCGGGGGACGGGGAGCTGTTTTTT. It translates to CASWGTNPGDGELFF.

This chain joins TRBV2 and TRBJ1-1, with a weak D call TRBD1 (5 bases). The CDR3 loop spans 14 amino acids. The germline V gene encodes CDR1 SNHLY and CDR2 FYNNEI. Between the trimmed V and J ends, which lost 4 bases and 2 bases, there was a span of 11 bases. This chain's CDR3 is CASSVQTANTEAFF. The CDR3 DNA reads TGTGCCAGCAGTGTTCAGACAGCCAACACTGAAGCTTTCTTT.

The J gene is TRBJ1-5, the V gene TRBV19; unclear D gene. This CDR3 region has 20 residues. V shed 11 bases and J shed 0 bases, with 32 bases lying between them. Germline-derived CDR1 and CDR2 are LNHDA and SQIVND (reference sequence). The CDR3 DNA follows: TGTGCCCCCAGCTCAGTTTTTGTTTACCCCCCTATATATAGCAATCAGCCCCAGCATTTT. As protein: CAPSSVFVYPPIYSNQPQHF.

The V and J genes are TRBV9 and TRBJ1-1; the match to TRBD1 covers 7 bases. The CDR3 covers 12 residues. Per the germline V gene, CDR1 is SGDLS and CDR2 is YYNGEE. V was pared by 3 bases and J by 10 bases, with 6 bases of the junction left unmatched. The CDR3 sequence is CASSAPTGRAFF. CDR3 nucleotides: TGTGCCAGCAGCGCCCCGACAGGGAGAGCTTTCTTT.

The chain uses TRBV6-5 and TRBJ2-7, with D tentatively TRBD1 or TRBD2 (6 bases each). This CDR3 has 16 residues. CDR1 is MNHEY, CDR2 SVGAGI, per germline. The V gene lost 0 bases and the J gene lost 1 base, with 13 bases spanning the gap. CDR3 in amino acids: CASSYSTGARSYEQYF. CDR3 coding DNA: TGTGCCAGCAGTTACTCGACGGGGGCGAGGTCCTACGAGCAGTACTTC.

The chain is built from TRBV29-1 and TRBJ2-5; TRBD2 aligns across 8 bases. Germline lookup yields CDR1 SQVTM and CDR2 ANQGSEA. CDR3 size: 15 residues. Trimming removed 5 bases from V and 5 bases from J; junction bases left unmatched: 13. CDR3 sequence: CSVNPGTRGLETQYF. In nucleotides, the CDR3 is TGCAGCGTTAACCCTGGGACTAGGGGGTTGGAGACCCAGTACTTC.

The gene calls are TRBV5-1 and TRBJ2-3; D unclear. CDR3 length equals 14 residues. Trimming took 1 base from V and 6 from J, leaving 12 bases between them. Germline CDR1 and CDR2: SGHRS and YFSETQ. CDR3 nucleotides: TGCGCCAGCAGCTTGCAGACCCCCAGGGATACGCAGTATTTT. This encodes CASSLQTPRDTQYF.

This chain connects TRBV6-6 to TRBJ2-2; TRBD1 matches 11 bases. The CDR3 totals 15 residues. V lost 6 bases, J lost 6 bases, and 6 bases stayed unmatched. Germline CDR1 and CDR2: MNHNY and SVGAGI (reference sequence). Written as DNA, the CDR3 is TGTGCCAGCAGCGGGACAGGGGGAAGATCCGGGGAGCTGTTTTTT. Its protein product is CASSGTGGRSGELFF.

The V gene is TRBV6-5, the J gene TRBJ1-2, with a tentative D call TRBD1 (5 bases). The ends were cut back, 7 bases at V and 4 bases at J, with 13 bases in the middle. The CDR3 is 13 residues long. Looked up from germline, CDR1 is MNHEY and CDR2 is SVGAGI. In nucleotides, the CDR3 is TGTGCCAGCACCCCGACAGCTAGCTATGGCTACACCTTC. It specifies CASTPTASYGYTF.